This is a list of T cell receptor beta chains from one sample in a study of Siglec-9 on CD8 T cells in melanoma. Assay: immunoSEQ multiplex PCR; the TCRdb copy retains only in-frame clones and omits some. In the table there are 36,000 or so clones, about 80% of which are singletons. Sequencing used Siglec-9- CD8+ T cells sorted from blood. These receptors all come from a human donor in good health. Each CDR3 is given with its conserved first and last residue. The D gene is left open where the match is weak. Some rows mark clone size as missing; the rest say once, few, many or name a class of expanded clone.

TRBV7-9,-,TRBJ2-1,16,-,TGTGCCAGCAGCTTAAACTTTGAGACAGTGGGCCATGAGCAGTTCTTC,CASSLNFETVGHEQFF
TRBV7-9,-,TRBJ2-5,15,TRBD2,TGTGCCAGCAGCTTAGCTAGCGGGAGGGGTGAGACCCAGTACTTC,CASSLASGRGETQYF
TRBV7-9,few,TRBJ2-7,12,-,TGTGCCATCCCCCGGGGGGCAGGCGAGCAGTACTTC,CAIPRGAGEQYF
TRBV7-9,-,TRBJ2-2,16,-,TGTGCCAGCAGCCAATCGTACGGAATCAGGGCCGGGGAGCTGTTTTTT,CASSQSYGIRAGELFF
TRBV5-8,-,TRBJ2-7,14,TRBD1,TGTGCCAGCAGCTGGGGGACAGCGGTAGGCGAGCAGTACTTC,CASSWGTAVGEQYF
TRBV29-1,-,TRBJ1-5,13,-,TGCAGCGTTTCCGACAGTTCTTATCAGCCCCAGCATTTT,CSVSDSSYQPQHF
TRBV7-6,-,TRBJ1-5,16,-,TGTGCCAGCAGCGACCCCGTTGGAGTACCCAATCAGCCCCAGCATTTT,CASSDPVGVPNQPQHF
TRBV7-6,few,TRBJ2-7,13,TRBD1,TGTGCCAGCAGCCCCCAGGGGGCCTACGAGCAGTACTTC,CASSPQGAYEQYF
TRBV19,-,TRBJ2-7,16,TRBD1,TGTGCCAGTAGTATGGGTCCCGGGACAGCAATCTACGAGCAGTACTTC,CASSMGPGTAIYEQYF
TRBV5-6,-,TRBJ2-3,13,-,TGTGCCAGCAGCCCCGAAAGCACAGATACGCAGTATTTT,CASSPESTDTQYF
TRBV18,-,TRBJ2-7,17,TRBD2,TGTACCAGCTCTGCCGAGACTAGCGGGCTAAGCTCCTACGAGCAGTACTTC,CTSSAETSGLSSYEQYF
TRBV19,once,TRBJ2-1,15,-,TGTGCCAGTAGTATCCTGCCTGGGGGGTACAATGAGCAGTTCTTC,CASSILPGGYNEQFF
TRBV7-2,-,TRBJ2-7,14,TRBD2,TGTGCCAGCAGCCCTCTGGGAGGGTCCGACGAGCAGTACTTC,CASSPLGGSDEQYF
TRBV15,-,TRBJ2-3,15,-,TGTGCCACCAGCAGAGATGACGGGAGCACAGATACGCAGTATTTT,CATSRDDGSTDTQYF
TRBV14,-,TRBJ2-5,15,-,TGTGCCAGCAGCCAAGATTACTCCTGGGGAGAGACCCAGTACTTC,CASSQDYSWGETQYF
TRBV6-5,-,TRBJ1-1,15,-,TGTGCCAGCAGTAAGATTACTTTCGGGGACTATGAAGCTTTCTTT,CASSKITFGDYEAFF
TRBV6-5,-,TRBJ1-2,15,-,TGTGCCAGCGCCATCCAACAGGGCTGGTCGCGGGGCTACACCTTC,CASAIQQGWSRGYTF
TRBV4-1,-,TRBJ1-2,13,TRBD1,TGCGCCAGCAGCCAAGCAGGGACAGACGGCTACACCTTC,CASSQAGTDGYTF
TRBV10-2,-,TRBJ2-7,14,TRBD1,TGCGCCAGCAGGGGGACCGGGACAGGGGGCGAGCAGTACTTC,CASRGTGTGGEQYF
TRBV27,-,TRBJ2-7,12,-,TGTGCCAGCAGTGGGGCTCAAGGGGAGCAGTACTTC,CASSGAQGEQYF
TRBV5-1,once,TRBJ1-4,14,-,TGCGCCAGCAGCCCACGATCAAATAATGAAAAACTGTTTTTT,CASSPRSNNEKLFF
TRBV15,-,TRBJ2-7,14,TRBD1,TGTGCCACCAGCAAACCAGGGGGCTCCTACGAGCAGTACTTC,CATSKPGGSYEQYF
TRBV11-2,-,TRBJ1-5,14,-,TGTGCCAGCAGCTTAGTGGGGCCGGATCAGCCCCAGCATTTT,CASSLVGPDQPQHF
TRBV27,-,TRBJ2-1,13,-,TGTGCCAGCAGTTTTGCAGGGTACAATGAGCAGTTCTTC,CASSFAGYNEQFF
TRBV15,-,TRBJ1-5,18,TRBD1,TGTGCCACCAGCAGCCTTGCCTCGGGACAGGGGGCGCGTCCGCCCCAGCATTTT,CATSSLASGQGARPPQHF
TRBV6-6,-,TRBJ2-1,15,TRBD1,TGTGCCAGCACCGTCGAAGGGGGCAGATTTAATGAGCAGTTCTTC,CASTVEGGRFNEQFF
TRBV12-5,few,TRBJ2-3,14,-,TGTGCTAGTGGTCCTGGACTGGTCACAGATACGCAGTATTTT,CASGPGLVTDTQYF
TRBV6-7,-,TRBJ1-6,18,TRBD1,TGTGCCAGCCAAACGGACAGGAATACATCTGGGATTGATTCACCCCTCCACTTT,CASQTDRNTSGIDSPLHF